This entry lists 25 T cell receptor beta chains sequenced from one sample in a study of T-cell reconstitution after alpha-beta-depleted transplantation in children. Researchers prepared the TCRbeta library using unique molecular identifiers, the study reports. MiXCR, run by TCRdb on the PCR reads, gives a single entry per CDR3 protein. Among some 240,000 distinct CDR3 sequences listed, approximately 9.7% were seen once. The sample here was PBMCs from the stem cell graft donor, taken from the stem cell graft. These receptors originate from a human donor who donated a stem cell graft to a child with SCID.

This clonotype was detected ten times or more. The J gene is TRBJ2-3, the V gene TRBV20-1, with 11 bases that match TRBD2. The length of the CDR3 is 16 residues. Germline-derived CDR1 and CDR2 are DFQATT and SNEGSKA (reference sequence). Trimming removed 5 bases from V and 3 bases from J; junction bases left unmatched: 10. The CDR3 DNA reads as TGCAGTGCTCGTCCCTTTAGCGGGGGGGCTACAGATACGCAGTATTTT. It codes for CSARPFSGGATDTQYF.

This clonotype was seen ten or more times. The gene calls are TRBV10-3 and TRBJ2-1, with a possible D match to TRBD2 (6 bases). Trimming cost V 7 bases and J 7 bases, with 14 bases left between them. CDR1 is ENHRY and CDR2 is SYGVKD in the germline V gene. There are 13 residues in the CDR3. The chain's CDR3 is CAITGGERNEQFF. The CDR3 DNA reads TGTGCCATCACGGGCGGGGAAAGAAATGAGCAGTTCTTC.

Ten or more counts support this clonotype. This chain joins TRBV4-1 and TRBJ2-7; D perhaps matches TRBD2 (5 bases). The CDR3 spans 15 residues. The V gene lost 0 bases and the J gene lost 0 bases, with 9 bases spanning the gap. Germline assignment: CDR1 MGHRA and CDR2 YSYEKL. This CDR3 reads CASSQDSGSSYEQYF. In DNA, the CDR3 is TGCGCCAGCAGCCAAGATTCGGGGAGCTCCTACGAGCAGTACTTC.

This clonotype was seen a few times. The chain combines TRBV5-1 with TRBJ2-2; D is unclear. The CDR3 contains 14 residues. Trimming left V 4 bases short and J 1 base short, with 8 bases between. The germline V gene encodes CDR1 SGHRS and CDR2 YFSETQ. DNA of the CDR3: TGCGCCAGCAGCGTGGCAGGGAACACCGGGGAGCTGTTTTTT. Its translation is CASSVAGNTGELFF.

This clonotype has ten or more counts. The genes are TRBV27 and TRBJ1-4, with 7 bases aligning to TRBD1. The V gene's germline CDR1 is MNHEY and CDR2 SMNVEV (reference sequence). Germline trimming cut 5 bases from V and 6 bases from J; bases unmatched to any gene: 3. This CDR3 spans 13 amino acids. Here the CDR3 reads CASSAQGDEKLFF. CDR3 nucleotides: TGTGCCAGCAGTGCCCAGGGGGATGAAAAACTGTTTTTT.

This clonotype has a handful of counts. The CDR3 DNA reads TGTGCCACCAGCAGAGAGCGGGGGGGCGTTGATACGCAGTATTTT. Its protein is CATSRERGGVDTQYF. The gene calls are TRBV15 and TRBJ2-3; 9 bases are shared with TRBD2. This CDR3 has 15 amino acids. The germline V gene encodes CDR1 LNHNV and CDR2 YYDKDF (reference sequence). The ends lost 0 bases at V and 6 bases at J; junction bases unmatched: 4.

Regarding this clonotype: A much larger clone sits a single nucleotide away, making a read error possible. As the CDR3 is not closed by the conserved phenylalanine or tryptophan, this likely results from a read error. This chain joins TRBV29-1 and TRBJ2-1; maybe TRBD2 (5 bases). Germline V gene lookup returns CDR1 SQVTM and CDR2 ANQGSEA. V was clipped by 1 base and J by 3 bases, with 13 bases between them. The CDR3 sequence is 15 residues long. CDR3 nucleotide sequence: TGCAGCGTTGAAGGACGGACGGGGAACTACAATGAGCAGTTCTTA. Translation gives CSVEGRTGNYNEQFL.

This clonotype was detected many times. The DNA is omitted, as the CDR3 cannot be located on it reliably, and the CDR3 follows TCRdb's listing. The chain carries TRBV7-2 and TRBJ2-2; the table's D call, TRBD1, was not checked against the DNA. The CDR3 is 17 amino acids in total, end residues counted. CDR1 is SGHTA, CDR2 FQGNSA, per germline. The CDR3 loop reads CASSCRDSLRTPGSCFF.

The sample holds many counts of this clonotype. The chain joins TRBV4-1 to TRBJ1-2; D gene unclear. V was pared by 3 bases and J by 5 bases, with 25 bases between. This CDR3 is 18 amino acids long. Germline-derived CDR1 and CDR2 are MGHRA and YSYEKL. CDR3 sequence (DNA): TGCGCCAGCAGCCATCCCGAGGAGGGTTTCCGTCCATCATATGGCTACACCTTC. This encodes CASSHPEEGFRPSYGYTF.

This clonotype has at least ten counts. The genes are TRBV5-1 and TRBJ1-6; the D is unclear. Looked up from germline, CDR1 is SGHRS and CDR2 is YFSETQ. CDR3 length: 15 residues. V shed 0 bases and J shed 6 bases, with 10 bases lying between them. CDR3 loop: CASSLEPLGNSPLHF. As DNA, the CDR3 is TGCGCCAGCAGCTTGGAACCTCTAGGTAATTCACCCCTCCACTTT.

This clonotype occurred many times. The chain has TRBV28 and TRBJ2-5; tentative D call: TRBD1 (5 bases). The germline V and J ends were trimmed by 1 base and 1 base, with 7 bases remaining between them. The CDR3 spans 14 residues. The germline V gene encodes CDR1 MDHEN and CDR2 SYDVKM. CDR3 sequence (DNA): TGTGCCAGCAGTTTATCGCAGGGCCAAGAGACCCAGTACTTC. It specifies CASSLSQGQETQYF.

In its sample, this clonotype was seen many times. The J gene is TRBJ2-7, the V gene TRBV9, with 9 nucleotides matching TRBD1. Germline V gene sequence: CDR1 SGDLS, CDR2 YYNGEE. This CDR3 contains 14 residues. With 4 bases clipped from V and 3 bases from J, the junction kept 5 bases outside the gene matches. This CDR3 reads CASSRTGVFYEQYF. For the CDR3, the DNA is TGTGCCAGCAGCCGGACAGGGGTCTTCTACGAGCAGTACTTC. The whole variable domain, remainder taken from reference TRBV9 and TRBJ2-7, is DSGVTQTPKHLITATGQRVTLRCSPRSGDLSVYWYQQSLDQGLQFLIQYYNGEERAKGNILERFSAQQFPDLHSELNLSSLELGDSALYFCASSRTGVFYEQYFGPGTRLTVT.

The table lists this clonotype with many counts. The chain combines TRBV27 with TRBJ1-1, with D unresolved. CDR1 is MNHEY, CDR2 SMNVEV, per germline (reference sequence). The germline V and J ends were trimmed by 6 bases and 1 base, with 9 bases remaining between them. This CDR3 is built from 13 residues. DNA for the CDR3: TGTGCCAGCAGCCTTATGAGGAACACTGAAGCTTTCTTT. Translation: CASSLMRNTEAFF.

This clonotype was counted at least ten times. The chain combines TRBV20-1 with TRBJ1-1; no clear D. The ends were cut back, 4 bases at V and 6 bases at J, with 18 bases in the middle. Germline CDR1 and CDR2: DFQATT and SNEGSKA (reference sequence). CDR3 length equals 14 residues. The DNA for the CDR3 is TGCAGTGCTATCCTGGCAGCCACGAGCGCTGAAGCTTTCTTT. Residues: CSAILAATSAEAFF.

This clonotype was recorded a few times. The gene calls are TRBV6-1 and TRBJ2-7; D might be TRBD2 (7 bases). Trimming pared 7 bases from V and 6 bases from J, leaving 19 bases between. Per the germline V gene, CDR1 is MNHNS and CDR2 is SASEGT. The CDR3 contains 14 residues. The CDR3 is CASIRGGGTVEQYF. The CDR3 bases are TGTGCCAGCATCCGAGGGGGGGGGACGGTCGAGCAGTACTTC.

There are many counts of this clonotype. This chain links TRBV20-1 with TRBJ2-3, with 10 nucleotides matching TRBD2. The germline gives CDR1 DFQATT, CDR2 SNEGSKA (reference sequence). The CDR3 has 14 residues. V shed 6 bases and J 0 bases; nucleotides not matched to a gene: 3. This chain's CDR3 is CSAPTSGSTDTQYF. The CDR3 DNA is TGCAGTGCGCCGACTAGCGGGAGCACAGATACGCAGTATTTT.

This chain joins TRBV30 and TRBJ2-3; D remains ambiguous. The germline gives CDR1 GTSNPN, CDR2 SVGIG (reference sequence). The V and J ends lost 0 bases and 2 bases respectively, with 9 bases between them. This CDR3 is built from 14 residues. In DNA form, the CDR3 reads TGTGCCTGGAGTGTCGGTGGGGACACAGATACGCAGTATTTT. It specifies CAWSVGGDTDTQYF.

This clonotype occurred many times. J is TRBJ2-3 and V is TRBV29-1; TRBD2 aligns across 13 bases. Unmatched junction bases numbered 9, after V lost 6 bases and J lost 3 bases. Germline CDR1 and CDR2: SQVTM and ANQGSEA. CDR3 length: 16 residues. CDR3 in amino acids: CSVQKLAGGPTDTQYF. CDR3 DNA: TGCAGCGTGCAAAAACTAGCGGGGGGGCCGACAGATACGCAGTATTTT.

This clonotype was counted ten times or more. V and J are TRBV5-1 and TRBJ2-5; the D gene is possibly TRBD1 (5 bases). The CDR3 totals 15 residues. Germline CDR1 is SGHRS and CDR2 is YFSETQ. Trimming removed 3 bases from V and 7 bases from J, with 19 bases in between. In DNA, the CDR3 is TGCGCCAGCAGCTCCGGACCTACGGAAGGGGTGACCCAGTACTTC. It translates to CASSSGPTEGVTQYF.

The sample holds many counts of this clonotype. The J gene is TRBJ2-5, the V gene TRBV7-8; 9 bases map to TRBD2. The CDR3 covers 14 residues. Germline-derived CDR1 and CDR2 are SGHVS and FQNEAQ. V lost 5 bases, J lost 10 bases, and 11 bases stayed unmatched. CDR3 amino acids: CASSPGTSRRFQYF. CDR3 bases: TGTGCCAGCAGCCCCGGGACTAGCCGACGTTTCCAGTACTTC.

This clonotype has ten or more counts. This chain uses TRBV20-1 with TRBJ2-3, with D possibly matching TRBD1 (6 bases). CDR3 length: 14 amino acids. Germline CDR1 is DFQATT and CDR2 is SNEGSKA (reference sequence). The germline V and J ends were trimmed by 6 bases and 3 bases, with 16 bases remaining between them. This chain's CDR3 is CSAIQGDVTDTQYF. The CDR3 DNA reads TGCAGTGCGATACAGGGCGACGTTACAGATACGCAGTATTTT.

This clonotype was recorded at least ten times. The gene calls are TRBV5-1 and TRBJ2-3, with 9 bases matching TRBD2. J lost 1 base, V lost 7 bases, and 1 base had no gene match. The V gene's germline CDR1 is SGHRS and CDR2 YFSETQ. This CDR3 spans 13 amino acids. The CDR3 DNA is TGCGCCAGCGCTAGCGGGGGCACAGATACGCAGTATTTT. It is translated as CASASGGTDTQYF. Based on the CDR3 plus reference TRBV5-1 and TRBJ2-3, the full variable domain is KAGVTQTPRYLIKTRGQQVTLSCSPISGHRSVSWYQQTPGQGLQFLFEYFSETQRNKGNFPGRFSGRQFSNSRSEMNVSTLELGDSALYLCASASGGTDTQYFGPGTRLTVL.

This clonotype has a count of ten or more. The CDR3 bases are TGTGCCAGCAGCGTAGGATGGTTCTCCTACGAGCAGTACTTC. This translates into CASSVGWFSYEQYF. This sequence joins TRBV9 and TRBJ2-7, with unresolved D. From germline, CDR1 is SGDLS and CDR2 YYNGEE. The CDR3 extends over 14 amino acids. V lost 0 bases to trimming and J lost 0 bases, with 7 bases between them.

This chain links TRBV2 with TRBJ2-7; the D gene is possibly TRBD1 (6 bases). Trimming left V 7 bases short and J 7 bases short, with 11 bases between. The CDR3 extends over 11 amino acids. CDR1 and CDR2 (germline): SNHLY, FYNNEI. CDR3 amino acids: CASTRQGEQYF. CDR3 nucleotides: TGTGCCAGCACGAGGCAGGGGGAGCAGTACTTC.

This clonotype was picked up many times. The chain links TRBV5-1 to TRBJ2-5; TRBD1 aligns across 9 bases. The CDR3 is made up of 15 amino acids. The trim removed 4 bases at V and 2 bases at J, leaving 6 bases unmatched. Germline V gene lookup returns CDR1 SGHRS and CDR2 YFSETQ. CDR3 amino acids: CASSLQGASQETQYF. CDR3 sequence (DNA): TGCGCCAGCAGCCTACAGGGGGCCTCTCAAGAGACCCAGTACTTC.